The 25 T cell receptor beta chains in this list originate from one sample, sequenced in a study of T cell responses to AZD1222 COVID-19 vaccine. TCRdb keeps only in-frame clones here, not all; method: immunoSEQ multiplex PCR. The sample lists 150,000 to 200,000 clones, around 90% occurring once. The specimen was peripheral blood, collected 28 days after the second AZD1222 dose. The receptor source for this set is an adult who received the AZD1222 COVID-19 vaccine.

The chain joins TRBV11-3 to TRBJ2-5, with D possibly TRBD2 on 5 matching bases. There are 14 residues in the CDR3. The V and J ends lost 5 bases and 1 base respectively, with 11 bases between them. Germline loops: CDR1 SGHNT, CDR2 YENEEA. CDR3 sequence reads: CASSPGGLQETQYF. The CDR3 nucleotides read TGTGCCAGCAGCCCGGGCGGACTCCAAGAGACCCAGTACTTC.

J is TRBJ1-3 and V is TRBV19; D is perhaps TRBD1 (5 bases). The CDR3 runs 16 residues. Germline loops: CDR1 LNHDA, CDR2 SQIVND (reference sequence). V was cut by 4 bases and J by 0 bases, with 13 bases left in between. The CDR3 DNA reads TGTGCCAGTAGTACCCGGGGAGGGGTCTCTGGAAACACCATATATTTT. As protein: CASSTRGGVSGNTIYF.

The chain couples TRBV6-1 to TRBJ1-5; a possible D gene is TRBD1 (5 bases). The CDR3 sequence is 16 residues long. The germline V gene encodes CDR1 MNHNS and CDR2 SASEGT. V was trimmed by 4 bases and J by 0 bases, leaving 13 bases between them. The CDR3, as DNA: TGTGCCAGCAGTGCACCCGCTGGGGGTAGCAATCAGCCCCAGCATTTT. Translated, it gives CASSAPAGGSNQPQHF.

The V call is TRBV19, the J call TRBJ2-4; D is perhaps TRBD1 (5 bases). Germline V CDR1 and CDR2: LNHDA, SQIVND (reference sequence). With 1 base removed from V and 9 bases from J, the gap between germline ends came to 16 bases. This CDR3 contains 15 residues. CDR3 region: CASSIVGQGRGIQYF. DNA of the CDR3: TGTGCCAGTAGTATAGTGGGGCAGGGTAGGGGCATTCAGTACTTC.

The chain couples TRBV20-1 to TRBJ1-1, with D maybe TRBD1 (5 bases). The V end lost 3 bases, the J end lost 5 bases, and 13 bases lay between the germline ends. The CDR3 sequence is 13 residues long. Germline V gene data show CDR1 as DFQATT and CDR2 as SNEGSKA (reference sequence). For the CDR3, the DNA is TGCAGTGCTAGTAAACGAAGGGGTACTGAAGCTTTCTTT. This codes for CSASKRRGTEAFF.

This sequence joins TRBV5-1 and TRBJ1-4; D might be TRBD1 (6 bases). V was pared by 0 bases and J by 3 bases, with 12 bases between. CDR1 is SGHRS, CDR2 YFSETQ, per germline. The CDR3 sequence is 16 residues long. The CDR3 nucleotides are TGCGCCAGCAGCTTGGCCTTGGGGGCGGCTAATGAAAAACTGTTTTTT. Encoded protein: CASSLALGAANEKLFF.

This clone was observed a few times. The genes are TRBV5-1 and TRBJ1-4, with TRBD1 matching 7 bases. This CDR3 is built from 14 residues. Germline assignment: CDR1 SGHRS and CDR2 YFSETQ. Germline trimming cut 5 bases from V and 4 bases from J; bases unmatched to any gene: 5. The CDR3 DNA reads TGCGCCAGCAGTACGGGACAGATTAATGAAAAACTGTTTTTT. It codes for CASSTGQINEKLFF.

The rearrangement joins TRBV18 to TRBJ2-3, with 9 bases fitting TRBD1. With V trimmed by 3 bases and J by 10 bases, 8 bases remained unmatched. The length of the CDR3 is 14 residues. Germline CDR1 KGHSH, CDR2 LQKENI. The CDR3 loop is CASSPGQGNSPQYF. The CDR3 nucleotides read TGTGCCAGCTCACCGGGACAGGGAAATTCCCCGCAGTATTTT. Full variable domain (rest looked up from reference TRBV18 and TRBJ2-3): NAGVMQNPRHLVRRRGQEARLRCSPMKGHSHVYWYRQLPEEGLKFMVYLQKENIIDESGMPKERFSAEFPKEGPSILRIQQVVRGDSAAYFCASSPGQGNSPQYFGPGTRLTVL.

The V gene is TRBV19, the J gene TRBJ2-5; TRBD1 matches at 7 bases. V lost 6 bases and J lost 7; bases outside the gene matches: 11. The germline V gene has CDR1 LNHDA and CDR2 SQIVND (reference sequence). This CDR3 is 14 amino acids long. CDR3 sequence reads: CASSLDRVDGTQYF. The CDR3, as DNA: TGTGCCAGTAGCCTAGACAGGGTCGACGGGACCCAGTACTTC.

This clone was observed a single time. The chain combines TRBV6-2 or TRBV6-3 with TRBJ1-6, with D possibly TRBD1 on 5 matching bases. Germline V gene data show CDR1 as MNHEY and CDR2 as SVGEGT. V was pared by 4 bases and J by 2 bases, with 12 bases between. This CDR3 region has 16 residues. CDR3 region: CASSFPQGAYNSPLHF. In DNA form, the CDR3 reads TGTGCCAGCAGTTTCCCGCAGGGAGCCTATAATTCACCCCTCCACTTT.

CDR3 in amino acids: CASSVSGGAPYNEQFF. The CDR3 DNA reads TGTGCCAGCAGTGTGTCCGGGGGGGCCCCCTACAATGAGCAGTTCTTC. This rearrangement joins TRBV6-4 to TRBJ2-1, with TRBD2 identical over 8 bases. Looked up from germline, CDR1 is MRHNA and CDR2 is SNTAGT. This CDR3 is built from 16 residues. V gave up 4 bases and J gave up 2 bases; unmatched junction bases: 7.

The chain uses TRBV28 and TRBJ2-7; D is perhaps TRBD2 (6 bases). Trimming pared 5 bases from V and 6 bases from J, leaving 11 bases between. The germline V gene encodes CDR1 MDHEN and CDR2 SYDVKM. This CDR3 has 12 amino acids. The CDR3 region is CASSGGAGEQYF. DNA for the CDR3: TGTGCCAGCAGTGGAGGGGCCGGCGAGCAGTACTTC.

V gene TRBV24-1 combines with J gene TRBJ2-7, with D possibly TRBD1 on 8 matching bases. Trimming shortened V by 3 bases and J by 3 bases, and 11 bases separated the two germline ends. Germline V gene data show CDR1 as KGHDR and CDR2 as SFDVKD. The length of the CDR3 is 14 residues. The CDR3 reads CATSDHRGGYEQYF. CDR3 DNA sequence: TGTGCCACCAGTGATCACAGGGGGGGCTACGAGCAGTACTTC.

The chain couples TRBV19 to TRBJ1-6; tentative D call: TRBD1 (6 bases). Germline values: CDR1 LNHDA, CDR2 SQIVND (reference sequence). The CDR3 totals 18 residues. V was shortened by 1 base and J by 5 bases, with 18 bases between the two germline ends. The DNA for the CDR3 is TGTGCCAGTAGTATAGCCTACCACAGGGTTCCCGATAATTCACCCCTCCACTTT. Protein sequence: CASSIAYHRVPDNSPLHF.

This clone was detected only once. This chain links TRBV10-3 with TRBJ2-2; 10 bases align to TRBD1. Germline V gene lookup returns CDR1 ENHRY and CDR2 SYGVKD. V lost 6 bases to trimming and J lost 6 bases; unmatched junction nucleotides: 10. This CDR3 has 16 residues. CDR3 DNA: TGTGCCATCAGGAACACCGGGACAGGGGATCCCGGGGAGCTGTTTTTT. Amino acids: CAIRNTGTGDPGELFF.

The DNA for the CDR3 is TGTGCCAGCAGCTTGGACCATAATACGCAGTATTTT. Translated, it gives CASSLDHNTQYF. The chain links TRBV7-2 to TRBJ2-3; no clear D. Germline lookup yields CDR1 SGHTA and CDR2 FQGNSA. The CDR3 length is 12 residues. Trimming stripped 3 bases from V and 7 bases from J, with 8 bases between.

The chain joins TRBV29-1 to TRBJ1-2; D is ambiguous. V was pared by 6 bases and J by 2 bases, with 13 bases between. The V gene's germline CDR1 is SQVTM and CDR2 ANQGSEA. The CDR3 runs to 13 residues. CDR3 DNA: TGCAGCGTCATACAAGCACCAAACTATGGCTACACCTTC. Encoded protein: CSVIQAPNYGYTF.

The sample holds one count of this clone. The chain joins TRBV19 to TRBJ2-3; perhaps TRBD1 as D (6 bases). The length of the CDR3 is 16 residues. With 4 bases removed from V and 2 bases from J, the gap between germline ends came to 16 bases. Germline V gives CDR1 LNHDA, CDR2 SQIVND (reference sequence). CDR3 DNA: TGTGCCAGTAGTAGCCCCGGGACATCTTACACAGATACGCAGTATTTT. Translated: CASSSPGTSYTDTQYF. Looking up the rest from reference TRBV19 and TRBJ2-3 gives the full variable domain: DGGITQSPKYLFRKEGQNVTLSCEQNLNHDAMYWYRQDPGQGLRLIYYSQIVNDFQKGDIAEGYSVSREKKESFPLTVTSAQKNPTAFYLCASSSPGTSYTDTQYFGPGTRLTVL.

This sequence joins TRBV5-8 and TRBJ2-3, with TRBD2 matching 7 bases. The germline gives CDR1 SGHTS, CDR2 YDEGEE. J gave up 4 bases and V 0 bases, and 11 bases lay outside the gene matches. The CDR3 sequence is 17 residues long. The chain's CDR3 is CASSLALGAGSPDTQYF. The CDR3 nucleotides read TGTGCCAGCAGCTTGGCCCTAGGAGCGGGGAGCCCAGATACGCAGTATTTT.

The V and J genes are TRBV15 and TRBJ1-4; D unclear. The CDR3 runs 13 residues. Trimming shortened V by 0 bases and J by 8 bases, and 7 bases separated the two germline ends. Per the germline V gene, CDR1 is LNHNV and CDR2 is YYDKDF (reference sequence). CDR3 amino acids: CATSRDLREKLFF. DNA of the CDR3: TGTGCCACCAGCAGAGATTTGCGGGAAAAACTGTTTTTT.

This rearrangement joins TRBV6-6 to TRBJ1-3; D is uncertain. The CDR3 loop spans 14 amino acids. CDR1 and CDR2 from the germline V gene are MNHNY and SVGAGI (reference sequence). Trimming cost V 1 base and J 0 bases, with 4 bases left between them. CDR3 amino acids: CASSYLTSGNTIYF. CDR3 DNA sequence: TGTGCCAGCAGTTACTTAACCTCTGGAAACACCATATATTTT.

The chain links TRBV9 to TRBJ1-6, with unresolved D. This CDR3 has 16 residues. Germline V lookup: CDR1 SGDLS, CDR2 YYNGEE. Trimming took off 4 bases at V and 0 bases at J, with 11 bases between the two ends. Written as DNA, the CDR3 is TGTGCCAGCAGCTCGGGAATGCGCTCCTATAATTCACCCCTCCACTTT. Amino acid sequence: CASSSGMRSYNSPLHF.

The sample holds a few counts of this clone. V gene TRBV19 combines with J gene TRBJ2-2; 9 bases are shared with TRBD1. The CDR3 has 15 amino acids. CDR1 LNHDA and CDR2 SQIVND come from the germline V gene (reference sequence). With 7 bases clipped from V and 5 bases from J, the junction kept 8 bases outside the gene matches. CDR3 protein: CASTMGQGWTGELFF. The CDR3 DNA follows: TGTGCCAGTACTATGGGACAGGGATGGACCGGGGAGCTGTTTTTT.

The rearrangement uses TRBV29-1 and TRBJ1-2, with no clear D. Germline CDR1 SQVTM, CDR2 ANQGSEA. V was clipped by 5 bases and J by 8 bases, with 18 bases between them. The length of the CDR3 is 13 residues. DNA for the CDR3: TGCAGCGTTCCCCCTGCCGGGGAAGGGGGCTACACCTTC. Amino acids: CSVPPAGEGGYTF.

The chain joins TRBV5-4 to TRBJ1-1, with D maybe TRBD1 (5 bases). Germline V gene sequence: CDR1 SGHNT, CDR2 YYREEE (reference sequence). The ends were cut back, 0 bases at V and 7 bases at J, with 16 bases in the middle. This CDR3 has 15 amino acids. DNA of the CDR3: TGTGCCAGCAGCTTGGGTCGGGGGGTTGGTGATGAAGCTTTCTTT. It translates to CASSLGRGVGDEAFF.